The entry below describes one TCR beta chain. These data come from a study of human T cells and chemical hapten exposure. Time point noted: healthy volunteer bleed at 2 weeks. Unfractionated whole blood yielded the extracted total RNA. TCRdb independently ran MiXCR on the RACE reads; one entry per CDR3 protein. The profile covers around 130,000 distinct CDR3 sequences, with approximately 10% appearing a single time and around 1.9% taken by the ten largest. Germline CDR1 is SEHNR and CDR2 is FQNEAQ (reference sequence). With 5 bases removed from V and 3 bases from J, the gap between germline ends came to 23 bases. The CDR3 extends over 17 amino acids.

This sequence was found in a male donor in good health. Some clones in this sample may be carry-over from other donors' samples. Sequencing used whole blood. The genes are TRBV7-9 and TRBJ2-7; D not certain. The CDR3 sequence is CASSPFSGVGFVYEQYF. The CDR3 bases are TGTGCCAGCAGCCCGTTCAGTGGCGTTGGTTTTGTCTACGAGCAGTACTTC.